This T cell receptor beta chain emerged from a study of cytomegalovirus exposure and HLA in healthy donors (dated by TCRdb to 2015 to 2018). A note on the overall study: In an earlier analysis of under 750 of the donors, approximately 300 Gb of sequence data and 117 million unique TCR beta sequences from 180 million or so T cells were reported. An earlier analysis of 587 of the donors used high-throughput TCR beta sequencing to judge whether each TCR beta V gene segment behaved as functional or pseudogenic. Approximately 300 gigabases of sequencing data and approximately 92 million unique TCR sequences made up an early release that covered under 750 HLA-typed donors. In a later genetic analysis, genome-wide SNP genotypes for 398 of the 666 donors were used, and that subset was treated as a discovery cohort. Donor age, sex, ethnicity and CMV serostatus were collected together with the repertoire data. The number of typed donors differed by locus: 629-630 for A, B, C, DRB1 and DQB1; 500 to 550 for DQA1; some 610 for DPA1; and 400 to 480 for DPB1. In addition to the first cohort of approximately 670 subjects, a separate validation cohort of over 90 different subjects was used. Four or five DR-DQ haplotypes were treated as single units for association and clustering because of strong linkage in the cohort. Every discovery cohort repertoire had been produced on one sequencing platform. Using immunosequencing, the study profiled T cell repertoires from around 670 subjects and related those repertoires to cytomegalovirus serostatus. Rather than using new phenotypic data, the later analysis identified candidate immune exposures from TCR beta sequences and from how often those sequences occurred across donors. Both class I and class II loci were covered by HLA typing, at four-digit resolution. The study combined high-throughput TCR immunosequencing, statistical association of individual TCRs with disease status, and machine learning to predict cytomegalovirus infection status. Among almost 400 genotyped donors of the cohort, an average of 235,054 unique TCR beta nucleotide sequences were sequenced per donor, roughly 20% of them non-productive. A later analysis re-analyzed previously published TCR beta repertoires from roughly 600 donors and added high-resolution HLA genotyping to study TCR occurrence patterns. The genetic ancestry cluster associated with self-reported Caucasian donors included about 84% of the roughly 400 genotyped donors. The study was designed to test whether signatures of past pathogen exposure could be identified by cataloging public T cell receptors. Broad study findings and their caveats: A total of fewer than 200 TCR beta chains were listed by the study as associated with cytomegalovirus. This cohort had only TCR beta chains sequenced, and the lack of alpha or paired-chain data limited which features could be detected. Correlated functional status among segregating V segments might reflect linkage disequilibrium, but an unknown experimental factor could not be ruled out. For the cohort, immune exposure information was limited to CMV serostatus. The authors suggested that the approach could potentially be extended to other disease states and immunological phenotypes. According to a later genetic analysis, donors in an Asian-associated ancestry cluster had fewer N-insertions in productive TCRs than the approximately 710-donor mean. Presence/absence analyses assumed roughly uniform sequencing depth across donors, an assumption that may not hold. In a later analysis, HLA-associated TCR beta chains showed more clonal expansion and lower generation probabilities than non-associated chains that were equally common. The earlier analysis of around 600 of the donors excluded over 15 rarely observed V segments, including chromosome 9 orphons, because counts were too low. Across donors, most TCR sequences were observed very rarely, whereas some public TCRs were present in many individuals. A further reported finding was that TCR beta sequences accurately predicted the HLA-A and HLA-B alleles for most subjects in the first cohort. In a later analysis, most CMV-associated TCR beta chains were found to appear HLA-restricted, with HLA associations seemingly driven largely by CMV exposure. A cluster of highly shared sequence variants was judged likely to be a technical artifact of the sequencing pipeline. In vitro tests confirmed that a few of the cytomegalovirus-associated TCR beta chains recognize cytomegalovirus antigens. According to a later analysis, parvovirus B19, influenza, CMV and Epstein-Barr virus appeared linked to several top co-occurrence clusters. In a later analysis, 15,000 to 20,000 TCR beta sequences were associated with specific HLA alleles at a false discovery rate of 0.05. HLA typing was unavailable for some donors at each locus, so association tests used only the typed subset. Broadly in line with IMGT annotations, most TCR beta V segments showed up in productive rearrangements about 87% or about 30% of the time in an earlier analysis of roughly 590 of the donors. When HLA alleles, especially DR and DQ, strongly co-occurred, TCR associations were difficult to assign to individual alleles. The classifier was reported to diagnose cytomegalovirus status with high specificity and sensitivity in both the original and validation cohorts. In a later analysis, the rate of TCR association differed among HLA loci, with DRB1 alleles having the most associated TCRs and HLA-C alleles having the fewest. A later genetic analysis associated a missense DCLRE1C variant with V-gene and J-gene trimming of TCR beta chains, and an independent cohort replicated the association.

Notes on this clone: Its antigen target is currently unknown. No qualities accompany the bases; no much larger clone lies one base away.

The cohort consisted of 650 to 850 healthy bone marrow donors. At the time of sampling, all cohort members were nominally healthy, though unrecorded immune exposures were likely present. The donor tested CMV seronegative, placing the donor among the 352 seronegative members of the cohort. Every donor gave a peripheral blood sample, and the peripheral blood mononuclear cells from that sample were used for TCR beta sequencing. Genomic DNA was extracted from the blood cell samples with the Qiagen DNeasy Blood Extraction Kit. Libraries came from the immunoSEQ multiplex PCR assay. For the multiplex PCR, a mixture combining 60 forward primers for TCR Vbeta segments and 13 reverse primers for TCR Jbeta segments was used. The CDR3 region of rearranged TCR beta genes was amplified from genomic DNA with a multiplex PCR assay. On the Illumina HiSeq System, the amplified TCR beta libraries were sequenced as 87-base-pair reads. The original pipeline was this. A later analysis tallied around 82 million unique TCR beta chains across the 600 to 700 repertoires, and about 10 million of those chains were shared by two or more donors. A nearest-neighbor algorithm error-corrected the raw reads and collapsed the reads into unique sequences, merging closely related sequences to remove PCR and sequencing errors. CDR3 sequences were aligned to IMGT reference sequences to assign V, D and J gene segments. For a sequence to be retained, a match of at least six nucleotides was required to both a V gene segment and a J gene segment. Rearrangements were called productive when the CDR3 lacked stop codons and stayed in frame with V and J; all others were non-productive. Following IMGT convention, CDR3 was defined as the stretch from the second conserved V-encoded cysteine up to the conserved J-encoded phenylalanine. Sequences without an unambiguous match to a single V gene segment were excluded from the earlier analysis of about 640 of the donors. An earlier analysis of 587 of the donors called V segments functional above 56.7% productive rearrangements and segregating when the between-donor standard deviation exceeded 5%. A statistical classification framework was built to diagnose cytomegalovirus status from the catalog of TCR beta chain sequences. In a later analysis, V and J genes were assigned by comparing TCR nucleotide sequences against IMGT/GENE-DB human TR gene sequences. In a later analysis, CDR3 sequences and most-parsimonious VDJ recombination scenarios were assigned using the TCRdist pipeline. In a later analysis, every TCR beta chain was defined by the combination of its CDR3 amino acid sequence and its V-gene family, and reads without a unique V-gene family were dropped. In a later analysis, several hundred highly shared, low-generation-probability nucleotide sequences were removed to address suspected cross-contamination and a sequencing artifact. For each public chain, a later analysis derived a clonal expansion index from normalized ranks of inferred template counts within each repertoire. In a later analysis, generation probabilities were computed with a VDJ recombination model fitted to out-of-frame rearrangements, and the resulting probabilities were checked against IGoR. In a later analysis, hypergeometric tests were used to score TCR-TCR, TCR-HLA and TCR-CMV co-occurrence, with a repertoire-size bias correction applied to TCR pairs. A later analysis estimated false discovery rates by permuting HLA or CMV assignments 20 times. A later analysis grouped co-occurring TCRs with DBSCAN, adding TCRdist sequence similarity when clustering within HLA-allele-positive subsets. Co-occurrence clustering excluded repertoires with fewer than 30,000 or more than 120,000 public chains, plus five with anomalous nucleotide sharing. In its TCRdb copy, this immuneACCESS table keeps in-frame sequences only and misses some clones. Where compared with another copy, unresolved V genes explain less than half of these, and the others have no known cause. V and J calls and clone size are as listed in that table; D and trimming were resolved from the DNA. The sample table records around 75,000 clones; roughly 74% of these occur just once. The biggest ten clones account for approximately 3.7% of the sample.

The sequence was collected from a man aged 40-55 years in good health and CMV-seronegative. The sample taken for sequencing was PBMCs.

The base sequence is TGTGCCAGCTCACCAAACAGGTGGGCGACACCCGTTCATCAGCCCCAGCATTTT. Its coded protein is CASSPNRWATPVHQPQHF. Recombination joined TRBV18 with TRBJ1-5, with a tentative D gene TRBD1 over 5 matching bases. The CDR1 and CDR2 encoded by the germline V gene are KGHSH and LQKENI. Taken from cysteine to phenylalanine, the CDR3 has 18 residues. Only the CDR3 part of the read is kept: 54 bases, read in frame from the first base. The germline ends are 22 bases apart after V is trimmed by 2 bases and J by 5 bases.